The sequence of this T cell receptor (beta chain) was determined in a study of Ad26.COV2.S vaccination and SARS-CoV-2 variants. Study observations and caveats: Vaccine recipients surpassed placebo recipients in spike-specific TCR breadth. The study found similar non-spike TCR breadth in vaccine and placebo recipients. Total T cell responses, in the TCR breadth and depth analyses, may have been underestimated.

The germline V gene encodes CDR1 MNHEY and CDR2 SMNVEV (reference sequence). Trimming removed 6 bases from V and 3 bases from J, with 20 bases in between. The CDR3 contains 16 residues. In the case of this clone: The target antigen is unknown.

Using immunoSEQ multiplex PCR, the repertoire was profiled, and TCRdb retains in-frame clones only, with some absent. The table records some 250,000 clones, around 89% of them present only once. The sample's treatment: around 19 received Ad26.COV2.S at low or high dose, single or two shots; 5 received placebo; per-sample allocation not given. Day 63 after the first vaccine or placebo injection was the time point for sampling. Boston supplied an adult donor aged 18-55 years. The gene calls are TRBV27 and TRBJ1-1; the D gene is possibly TRBD1 (6 bases). The sequenced sample was peripheral blood, obtained in a trial of Ad26.COV2.S vaccine versus placebo. The TCR was taken from a person aged 18-60 years who received the Ad26.COV2.S COVID-19 vaccine or a placebo. CDR3 loop: CASSSGWGAAYTEAFF. In DNA form, the CDR3 reads TGTGCCAGCAGCTCCGGGTGGGGGGCGGCCTACACTGAAGCTTTCTTT.